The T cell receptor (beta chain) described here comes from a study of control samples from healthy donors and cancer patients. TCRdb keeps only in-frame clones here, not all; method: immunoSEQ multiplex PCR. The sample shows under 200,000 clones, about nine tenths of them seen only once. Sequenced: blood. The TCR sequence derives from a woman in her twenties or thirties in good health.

Here the CDR3 reads CASSLAGAEQYF. CDR3 DNA: TGTGCCAGCAGCTTGGCGGGCGCCGAGCAGTACTTC. The chain uses TRBV5-6 and TRBJ2-7; the D is unclear. V was shortened by 0 bases and J by 6 bases, with 7 bases between the two germline ends. The CDR3 length is 12 residues. CDR1 is SGHDT and CDR2 is YYEEEE in the germline V gene.